The 5 T cell receptor beta chains given below trace back to one sample, sequenced in a study of chemoradiotherapy in HPV16-positive cancers. The assay was immunoSEQ multiplex PCR, and TCRdb's table has in-frame clones only and misses some. The data show roughly 16,000 clones, more than 70% seen once. Sample collection occurred from a patient who underwent chemoradiotherapy. All receptors come from a human donor with HPV-associated anogenital cancer.

This rearrangement joins TRBV20-1 to TRBJ2-2, with no clear D. The V gene's germline CDR1 is DFQATT and CDR2 SNEGSKA (reference sequence). The ends were cut back, 3 bases at V and 7 bases at J, with 6 bases in the middle. The CDR3 contains 11 residues. CDR3 DNA: TGCAGTGCTAGGTACCTCGGGGAGCTGTTTTTT. Encoded protein: CSARYLGELFF.

This clone was seen just once. This chain connects TRBV19 to TRBJ2-1, with a possible D match to TRBD2 (5 bases). This CDR3 is 14 amino acids long. CDR1 is LNHDA, CDR2 SQIVND, per germline (reference sequence). V gave up 0 bases and J gave up 3 bases, with 6 bases separating them. The CDR3 protein is CASSIDGVYNEQFF. The CDR3 nucleotides are TGTGCCAGTAGTATAGACGGGGTCTACAATGAGCAGTTCTTC.

This clone was detected only a few times. J is TRBJ1-5 and V is TRBV19; a weak D match, TRBD1 (6 bases). Trimming took 6 bases from V and 4 from J, leaving 22 bases between them. This CDR3 is built from 17 residues. Germline values: CDR1 LNHDA, CDR2 SQIVND (reference sequence). In nucleotides, the CDR3 is TGTGCCAGTAGAGACTCGGACAGTGATTTGGGAAATCAGCCCCAGCATTTT. Amino acid sequence: CASRDSDSDLGNQPQHF.

The chain has TRBV25-1 and TRBJ1-4; possible D gene TRBD1, 5 bases. The V gene's germline CDR1 is MGHDK and CDR2 SYGVNS. The CDR3 totals 12 residues. The V end lost 10 bases, the J end lost 7 bases, and 13 bases lay between the germline ends. The CDR3 coding sequence is TGTGCCACCCAGGGAGCCGGTGAAAAACTGTTTTTT. Encoded protein: CATQGAGEKLFF.

In this sample, this clone turned up once. The CDR3 nucleotides are TGTGCCCCAGTACAGGGGGGATCGGGGAACGAGCAGTACTTC. Translation: CAPVQGGSGNEQYF. J is TRBJ2-7 and V is TRBV27; 8 bases line up with TRBD1. The CDR3 has 14 residues. Germline values: CDR1 MNHEY, CDR2 SMNVEV (reference sequence). Trimming removed 11 bases from V and 5 bases from J; junction bases left unmatched: 14.